This T cell receptor beta chain was captured by sequencing in a study of response to subunit inactivated influenza vaccine. MiXCR, run by TCRdb on the RT-PCR reads, gives a single entry per CDR3 protein. The sample comprises around 200,000 distinct CDR3 sequences, about 9% of which are singletons, and roughly 10% rests with the top ten. This CDR3 has 15 amino acids. V lost 5 bases and J lost 2; bases outside the gene matches: 7. Germline V gene lookup returns CDR1 SGHRS and CDR2 YFSETQ. The starting material was non-naive T cells sorted from PBMCs, obtained on the day of vaccination. This chain connects TRBV5-1 to TRBJ1-5; 7 bases agree with TRBD1. This receptor was obtained from a man in his forties or fifties who received an inactivated influenza vaccine. CDR3 loop: CASRRDSLGNQPQHF. The CDR3 region has the DNA TGCGCCAGCAGAAGGGACAGTTTGGGCAATCAGCCCCAGCATTTT. The full variable domain, with the rest looked up from reference TRBV5-1 and TRBJ1-5, is KAGVTQTPRYLIKTRGQQVTLSCSPISGHRSVSWYQQTPGQGLQFLFEYFSETQRNKGNFPGRFSGRQFSNSRSEMNVSTLELGDSALYLCASRRDSLGNQPQHFGDGTRLSIL.